A selection of T cell receptor beta chains follows, all from one sample in a study of T cells in Graves' hyperthyroidism and ophthalmopathy. TCRdb reprocessed the multiplex PCR reads via MiXCR and lists one record per CDR3 protein. Among 300,000 to 500,000 distinct CDR3 sequences listed, around 15% were seen once. Sequenced: blood. The source is a man between 50 and 59 years old with Graves' ophthalmopathy. The CDR3 runs from the conserved cysteine through the conserved F or W. Each record gives: V gene, J gene, CDR3 length, CDR3 protein.

v_gene: TRBV20-1
j_gene: TRBJ2-1
len: 14
CDR3aa: CSAGSVVSYNEQFF

v_gene: TRBV27
j_gene: TRBJ2-7
len: 12
CDR3aa: CASSASPAEQYF

v_gene: TRBV11-2
j_gene: TRBJ2-7
len: 16
CDR3aa: CASSLNPSSVQGEQYF

v_gene: TRBV5-4
j_gene: TRBJ2-2
len: 14
CDR3aa: CASSLYGAAGELLF

v_gene: TRBV30
j_gene: TRBJ2-2
len: 13
CDR3aa: CAWSVSDAGELFF

v_gene: TRBV18
j_gene: TRBJ1-1
len: 13
CDR3aa: CASSQARNTEAFF

v_gene: TRBV18
j_gene: TRBJ2-3
len: 13
CDR3aa: CASSPPIRDTQYF

v_gene: TRBV24-1
j_gene: TRBJ2-1
len: 15
CDR3aa: CATSDFAGRANEQFF

v_gene: TRBV28
j_gene: TRBJ2-6
len: 19
CDR3aa: CASRQSFGGGLAGANVPTF

v_gene: TRBV6-1
j_gene: TRBJ2-1
len: 13
CDR3aa: CASSHPGGREQFF

v_gene: TRBV3-1
j_gene: TRBJ2-3
len: 15
CDR3aa: CASSQDGLPEDTQYF

v_gene: TRBV20-1
j_gene: TRBJ2-1
len: 13
CDR3aa: CSARDGAYNEQFF

v_gene: TRBV24-1
j_gene: TRBJ1-2
len: 14
CDR3aa: CATSDRLTGFGYTF

v_gene: TRBV27
j_gene: TRBJ2-6
len: 15
CDR3aa: CASSLVGAGANVLTF

v_gene: TRBV19
j_gene: TRBJ1-1
len: 13
CDR3aa: CASGLTRNTEAFF

v_gene: TRBV2
j_gene: TRBJ2-3
len: 15
CDR3aa: CASSEDGSDSDTQYF

v_gene: TRBV6-1
j_gene: TRBJ1-1
len: 14
CDR3aa: CATLGRGENTEAFF

v_gene: TRBV6-1
j_gene: TRBJ1-1
len: 13
CDR3aa: CASTFELNTEAFF

v_gene: TRBV7-2
j_gene: TRBJ2-5
len: 16
CDR3aa: CASSFRAGAIRETQYF

v_gene: TRBV20-1
j_gene: TRBJ1-6
len: 15
CDR3aa: CSAREGGTYNSPLHF

v_gene: TRBV27
j_gene: TRBJ1-2
len: 14
CDR3aa: CASSLSMGKGGYTF

v_gene: TRBV20-1
j_gene: TRBJ2-5
len: 15
CDR3aa: CSASRTSGIQETQYF

v_gene: TRBV20-1
j_gene: TRBJ1-1
len: 15
CDR3aa: CSARGLGGLGTEAFF

v_gene: TRBV5-5
j_gene: TRBJ1-1
len: 12
CDR3aa: CASSSTGTEAFF

v_gene: TRBV5-1
j_gene: TRBJ2-7
len: 16
CDR3aa: CASRRGWSLAVYEQYF

v_gene: TRBV7-2
j_gene: TRBJ2-1
len: 12
CDR3aa: CASSLDGGEQFF

v_gene: TRBV7-8
j_gene: TRBJ2-5
len: 15
CDR3aa: CASSFMDYPSETQYF

v_gene: TRBV19
j_gene: TRBJ2-3
len: 16
CDR3aa: CASRYSGRAGTDTQYF

v_gene: TRBV29-1
j_gene: TRBJ2-5
len: 14
CDR3aa: CSVDLAEPQETQYF

v_gene: TRBV2
j_gene: TRBJ2-7
len: 16
CDR3aa: CASSDVGSGPPYEQYF

v_gene: TRBV12-3/TRBV12-4
j_gene: TRBJ1-1
len: 14
CDR3aa: CASTRDSMNTEAFF

v_gene: TRBV5-5
j_gene: TRBJ1-2
len: 17
CDR3aa: CASSSYSTVTANYGYTF

v_gene: TRBV12-3/TRBV12-4
j_gene: TRBJ2-1
len: 17
CDR3aa: CASSLESGRLLYNEQFF

v_gene: TRBV19
j_gene: TRBJ1-5
len: 13
CDR3aa: CASSEDINQPQHF

v_gene: TRBV7-9
j_gene: TRBJ2-1
len: 15
CDR3aa: CASSLRSSGKNEQFF

v_gene: TRBV6-1
j_gene: TRBJ1-1
len: 14
CDR3aa: CATGIFGPNTEAFF

v_gene: TRBV3-1
j_gene: TRBJ2-7
len: 18
CDR3aa: CASSHDILTSGRQHEQYF

v_gene: TRBV2
j_gene: TRBJ2-1
len: 14
CDR3aa: CATQAKSSYNEQFF

v_gene: TRBV10-3
j_gene: TRBJ1-1
len: 15
CDR3aa: CAISYQSGVNTEAFF